This entry describes one TCR beta chain. Antigen: not known. The V end was cut by 4 bases, the J end by 0 bases, with 7 bases between. Germline CDR1 and CDR2: SGHTA and FQGNSA. The CDR3 runs 14 residues. UMIs were added to TCR cDNA along with a universal primer site when it was made by 5'RACE template switching. TCRdb passed the 5' RACE reads through MiXCR, listing each CDR3 protein once. Here the sample spans about 320,000 distinct CDR3 sequences, around 10% being singletons. The data were obtained in a study of T cells after yellow fever vaccination. The overall study: Researchers used SMART-Seq v4 Ultra Low Input to prepare fractions that had low cell numbers. Whole-study results and caveats: In post-booster samples, most primary-vaccination clones reappeared (about 95% CD4, 88% CD8). It was the secondary response that reached its peak faster, day 5 versus 15, but it was weaker.

This TCR came from a man aged 18-30 years who received the YFV17D yellow fever vaccine. The chain has TRBV7-2 and TRBJ1-5; no reliable D call. Source: CD4+ T cells sorted from PBMCs, taken 45 days after the yellow fever booster vaccination. CDR3: CASSSANSNQPQHF. The CDR3 DNA reads TGTGCCAGCAGCTCGGCCAATAGCAATCAGCCCCAGCATTTT.